The rows below give T cell receptor beta chains drawn from one sample of a study of cytomegalovirus exposure and HLA in healthy donors. Sequencing was performed with immunoSEQ multiplex PCR; in TCRdb, only in-frame clones are kept and a portion is missing. The sample consists of approximately 100,000 clones, more than 70% of them appearing once. The sample taken for sequencing was PBMCs. The origin of the receptors is a man in his thirties or forties in good health and CMV-seronegative. Both conserved end residues are part of each CDR3. Not all rows give a size; the values are once, few, many and, for expanded clones, a class.

CDR3 length,V gene,clone size,CDR3 protein
14,TRBV28,.,CASSLTGARETQYF
13,TRBV2,.,CASSETQGQPQHF
12,TRBV5-6,.,CASSLEEETQYF
15,TRBV9,.,CASSSYSGGLTEAFF
15,TRBV5-4,.,CASSLWRGNTGELFF
15,TRBV6-6,.,CASRPAGTTSYEQYF
14,TRBV7-8,.,CASSLNSGNYGYTF
15,TRBV5-5,.,CASRTGTGSYNEQFF
15,TRBV4-1,.,CASSQMTSGAHEQYF
12,TRBV14,few,CASSPGTGPWHF
13,TRBV13,.,CATGPGEGSPLHF
12,TRBV30,once,CAWSLGGEKLFF
17,TRBV15,.,CATSRDRGQGRGGTQYF
15,TRBV5-6,.,CASSYGGVNTGELFF
13,TRBV2,.,CASRRDYTDTQYF
15,TRBV9,.,CASSVSDLLNYGYTF
16,TRBV7-8,.,CASSSNRDTTNYGYTF
14,TRBV7-9,.,CASSPEGATDTQYF